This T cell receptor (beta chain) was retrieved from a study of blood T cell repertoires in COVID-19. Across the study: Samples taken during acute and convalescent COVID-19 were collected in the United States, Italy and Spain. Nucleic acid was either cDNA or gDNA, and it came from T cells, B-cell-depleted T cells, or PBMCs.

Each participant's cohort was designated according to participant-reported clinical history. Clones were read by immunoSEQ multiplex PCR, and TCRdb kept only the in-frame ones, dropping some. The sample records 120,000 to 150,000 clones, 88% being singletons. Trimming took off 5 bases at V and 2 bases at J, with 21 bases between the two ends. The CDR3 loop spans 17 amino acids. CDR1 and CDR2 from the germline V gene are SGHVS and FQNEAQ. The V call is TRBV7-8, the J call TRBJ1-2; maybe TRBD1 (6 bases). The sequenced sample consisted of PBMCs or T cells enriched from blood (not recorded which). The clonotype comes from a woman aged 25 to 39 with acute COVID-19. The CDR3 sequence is CASSPNPQGTGNYGYTF. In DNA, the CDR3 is TGTGCCAGCAGCCCAAACCCGCAGGGCACAGGGAACTATGGCTACACCTTC.